The rows below give T cell receptor beta chains drawn from one sample of a study of blood T cell repertoires in COVID-19. Clones were read by immunoSEQ multiplex PCR, and TCRdb kept only the in-frame ones, dropping some. This table holds about 180,000 clones, 82% found once. Sample: peripheral blood. Receptor source: an elderly woman with active or convalescent COVID-19. Both conserved end residues are part of each CDR3. The D gene is left open where the match is weak. Some rows have no size entry. The others give once, few or many, or a class for an expanded clone.

14	TRBV19	TRBJ1-1	NA	NA	CASSIDIVQGQAFF	TGTGCCAGTAGTATAGATATCGTCCAGGGGCAAGCTTTCTTT
15	TRBV2	TRBJ2-3	NA	NA	CASSGRGDEADTQYF	TGTGCCAGCAGTGGGCGGGGCGACGAGGCAGATACGCAGTATTTT
13	TRBV11-2	TRBJ1-4	NA	TRBD1	CASKTTGSEKLFF	TGTGCCAGCAAAACGACAGGGAGCGAAAAACTGTTTTTT
16	TRBV25-1	TRBJ2-1	NA	TRBD2	CASSEYKRGRNNEQFF	TGTGCCAGCAGTGAATATAAGCGGGGAAGAAACAATGAGCAGTTCTTC
16	TRBV28	TRBJ1-5	NA	NA	CASSLPTDRPNQPQHF	TGTGCCAGCAGCCTACCGACTGACAGACCTAATCAGCCCCAGCATTTT
13	TRBV11-1	TRBJ2-5	NA	NA	CASSPLSGETQYF	TGTGCCAGCAGCCCTCTGTCAGGGGAGACCCAGTACTTC
15	TRBV28	TRBJ2-5	NA	TRBD1	CASSLQTGGQETQYF	TGTGCCAGCAGTTTACAGACAGGGGGACAAGAGACCCAGTACTTC
15	TRBV5-1	TRBJ2-1	NA	TRBD1	CASSHGTGDSNEQFF	TGCGCCAGCAGCCACGGGACAGGGGATTCAAATGAGCAGTTCTTC
15	TRBV28	TRBJ1-4	few	NA	CASRQPGHINEKLFF	TGTGCCAGCAGACAGCCGGGACACATTAATGAAAAACTGTTTTTT
15	TRBV6-5	TRBJ2-7	NA	TRBD2	CASSYRGAGTYEQYF	TGTGCCAGCAGTTACCGGGGAGCGGGAACCTACGAGCAGTACTTC
14	TRBV5-1	TRBJ2-1	NA	TRBD2	CASSNSTSGTEQFF	TGCGCCAGCAGCAACTCGACTAGCGGGACTGAGCAGTTCTTC
14	TRBV11-3	TRBJ2-3	NA	NA	CASSPGGSTDTQYF	TGTGCCAGCAGCCCAGGGGGGAGCACAGATACGCAGTATTTT
15	TRBV6-6	TRBJ1-1	NA	TRBD1	CASSSRDRGNTEAFF	TGTGCCAGCAGTTCCAGGGACAGGGGGAACACTGAAGCTTTCTTT
13	TRBV30	TRBJ1-2	NA	NA	CAWSVFGGYGYTF	TGTGCCTGGAGTGTATTCGGAGGCTATGGCTACACCTTC
18	TRBV5-1	TRBJ2-1	NA	TRBD1	CASSLVPSAGGRWDEQFF	TGCGCCAGCAGCTTGGTTCCCTCCGCAGGGGGCCGTTGGGATGAGCAGTTCTTC
16	TRBV5-1	TRBJ2-1	once	TRBD2	CASSLGTSGRLNEQFF	TGCGCCAGCAGCCTAGGGACTAGCGGGAGGTTGAATGAGCAGTTCTTC
14	TRBV5-1	TRBJ1-2	few	NA	CASSLESGFYGYTF	TGCGCCAGCAGCTTGGAATCCGGTTTCTATGGCTACACCTTC
15	TRBV5-4	TRBJ2-1	NA	NA	CASSLVASRGDEQFF	TGTGCCAGCAGCTTGGTAGCCTCGCGGGGCGATGAGCAGTTCTTC
13	TRBV19	TRBJ1-1	NA	NA	CASSIDPGTEAFF	TGTGCCAGTAGTATAGACCCCGGGACAGAAGCTTTCTTT
12	TRBV12-3/TRBV12-4	TRBJ2-5	NA	NA	CASSFTGETQYF	TGTGCCAGCAGTTTCACGGGGGAGACCCAGTACTTC
14	TRBV24-1	TRBJ1-2	NA	TRBD1	CATSGRDRGDGYTF	TGTGCCACCAGTGGGAGGGACAGGGGAGATGGCTACACCTTC
16	TRBV5-1	TRBJ2-2	NA	TRBD2	CASSWTSRSNTGELFF	TGCGCCAGCAGCTGGACTAGCCGATCGAACACCGGGGAGCTGTTTTTT
21	TRBV28	TRBJ2-4	NA	TRBD1	CASSLFGRWGQDLLAKNIQYF	TGTGCCAGCAGTTTATTCGGCCGTTGGGGACAGGACCTACTAGCCAAAAACATTCAGTACTTC
16	TRBV5-1	TRBJ2-7	NA	TRBD2	CASSLVAGGPSYEQYF	TGCGCCAGCAGCTTGGTGGCGGGAGGTCCCTCCTACGAGCAGTACTTC
15	TRBV7-3	TRBJ2-7	NA	TRBD1	CASSQHQGAVYEQYF	TGTGCCAGCAGTCAACATCAGGGGGCAGTCTACGAGCAGTACTTC
14	TRBV5-1	TRBJ2-7	NA	TRBD2	CASTTGGSSYEQYF	TGCGCCAGCACTACGGGCGGGAGCTCCTACGAGCAGTACTTC
16	TRBV5-1	TRBJ1-1	once	TRBD1	CASSLTTGVPDTEAFF	TGCGCCAGCAGCTTGACCACAGGGGTTCCGGACACTGAAGCTTTCTTT
15	TRBV7-6	TRBJ2-1	few	TRBD1	CASSTRQGLNNEQFF	TGTGCCAGCAGCACTCGACAGGGGCTTAACAATGAGCAGTTCTTC
15	TRBV7-2	TRBJ2-3	NA	NA	CASLVASTSTDTQYF	TGTGCCAGCTTAGTAGCGAGTACTAGCACAGATACGCAGTATTTT
16	TRBV7-6	TRBJ1-5	NA	TRBD1	CASSSGQGLSNQPQHF	TGTGCCAGCAGCTCCGGACAGGGCTTGAGCAATCAGCCCCAGCATTTT
19	TRBV27	TRBJ1-1	NA	TRBD1	CASIRTPVQGAFGNTEAFF	TGTGCCAGCATTAGAACACCAGTACAGGGGGCTTTCGGGAACACTGAAGCTTTCTTT
16	TRBV19	TRBJ2-3	NA	NA	CASSIDRGSSGDTQYF	TGTGCCAGTAGTATAGACCGGGGATCCTCGGGGGATACGCAGTATTTT
19	TRBV19	TRBJ2-7	NA	TRBD2	CASSPMNPGLAGSIYEQYF	TGTGCCAGTAGTCCCATGAACCCGGGACTAGCGGGGTCAATCTACGAGCAGTACTTC
12	TRBV11-2	TRBJ2-3	NA	NA	CASTNLGDTQYF	TGTGCCAGCACCAATCTCGGGGATACGCAGTATTTT
18	TRBV19	TRBJ2-1	NA	TRBD2	CASSIPWTSGGPYNEQFF	TGTGCCAGTAGTATACCCTGGACTAGCGGGGGACCCTACAATGAGCAGTTCTTC